This TCR beta chain was identified in a study of blood T cell repertoires in COVID-19. As for the study in general: Sites in the United States, Italy and Spain provided acute and convalescent COVID-19 samples.

Profiling relied on immunoSEQ multiplex PCR, and the TCRdb table lists in-frame clones only, not all of them. This sample has some 80,000 clones, with 70% to 90% found just once. The length of the CDR3 is 12 residues. Germline CDR1 is KGHSH and CDR2 is LQKENI. Between the trimmed V and J ends, which lost 5 bases and 5 bases, there was a span of 9 bases. The sequenced sample was peripheral blood. V gene TRBV18 combines with J gene TRBJ1-1, with D perhaps matching TRBD1 (5 bases). The sequence was obtained from a woman aged 80 or older with active or convalescent COVID-19. The CDR3 spells CASSRRGTEAFF. CDR3 DNA: TGTGCCAGCTCAAGGAGGGGAACTGAAGCTTTCTTT.